This T cell receptor (beta chain) was profiled in a study of T cell clones after liver transplantation. Study-wide context: As an antigen-independent comparator, third-party-reactive TCRbeta sequences came from pre-transplant mixed lymphocyte reactions. Timepoints were pre-transplant, pre-withdrawal, and after withdrawal was completed or failed. Three of the eight recipients were HCV-positive; the rest had non-autoimmune, non-viral transplant indications.

Method: immunoSEQ multiplex PCR; TCRdb's copy keeps in-frame clones and lacks some. The data contain approximately 71,000 clones, 90% to 95% of them seen just once; the ten biggest clones take up 0.8% to 1%. The CDR3 spans 17 residues. The germline V gene encodes CDR1 MDHEN and CDR2 SYDVKM. V gave up 8 bases and J gave up 2 bases, with 24 bases separating them. Thawed unstimulated PBMCs were FACS-sorted by CD3, CD4 and CD8 into two populations. The starting material was CD4+ T cells from blood, obtained roughly 25 months after liver transplant. The clonotype was recovered from a human patient who received a liver transplant. The graft donor may account for some of the T cells. The chain uses TRBV28 and TRBJ2-5; D may correspond to TRBD1 or TRBD2 (8 bases each). The CDR3 reads CASLPLAGGGGQETQYF. CDR3 nucleotides: TGTGCCAGCTTGCCATTAGCAGGGGGCGGGGGGCAAGAGACCCAGTACTTC.